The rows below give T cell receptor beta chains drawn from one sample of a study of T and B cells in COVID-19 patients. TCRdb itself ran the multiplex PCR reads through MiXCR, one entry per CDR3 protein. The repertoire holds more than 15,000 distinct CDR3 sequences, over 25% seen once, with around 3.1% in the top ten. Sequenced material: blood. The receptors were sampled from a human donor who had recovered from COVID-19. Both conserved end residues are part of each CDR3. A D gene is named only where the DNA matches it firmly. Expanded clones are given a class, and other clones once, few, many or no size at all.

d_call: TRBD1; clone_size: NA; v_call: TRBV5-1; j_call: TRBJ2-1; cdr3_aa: CASSSSPGTGGAEQFF; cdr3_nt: TGCGCCAGCAGCTCCAGTCCCGGGACAGGGGGGGCTGAGCAGTTCTTC
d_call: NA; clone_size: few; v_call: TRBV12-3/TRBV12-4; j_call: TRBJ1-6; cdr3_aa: CASSLGGFESPLHF; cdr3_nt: TGTGCCAGCAGTTTAGGCGGGTTTGAGTCACCCCTCCACTTT
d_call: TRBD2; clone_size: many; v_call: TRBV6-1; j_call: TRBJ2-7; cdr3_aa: CASSEGTSGSYEQYF; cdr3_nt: TGTGCCAGCAGTGAAGGGACTAGCGGGTCCTACGAGCAGTACTTC
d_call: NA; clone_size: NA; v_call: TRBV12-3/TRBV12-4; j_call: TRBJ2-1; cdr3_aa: CANSSEGGLVNNEQFF; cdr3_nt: TGTGCCAACAGTTCTGAAGGGGGGTTGGTTAACAATGAGCAGTTCTTC
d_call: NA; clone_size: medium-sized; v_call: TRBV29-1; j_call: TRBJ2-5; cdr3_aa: CSVEAKGRETQYF; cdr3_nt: TGCAGCGTTGAAGCCAAAGGGAGAGAGACCCAGTACTTC
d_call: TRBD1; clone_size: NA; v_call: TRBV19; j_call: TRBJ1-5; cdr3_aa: CASCHRRDSHQPQHF; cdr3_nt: TGTGCCAGTTGTCACCGCCGGGACAGCCATCAGCCCCAGCATTTT
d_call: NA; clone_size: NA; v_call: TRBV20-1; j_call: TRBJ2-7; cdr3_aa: CSARGGLYEQYF; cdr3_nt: TGCAGTGCTAGAGGGGGGCTCTACGAGCAGTACTTC
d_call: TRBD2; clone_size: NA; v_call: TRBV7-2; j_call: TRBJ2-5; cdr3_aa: CASSPPGLAVQETQYF; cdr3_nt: TGTGCCAGCAGCCCGCCGGGACTAGCAGTCCAAGAGACCCAGTACTTC
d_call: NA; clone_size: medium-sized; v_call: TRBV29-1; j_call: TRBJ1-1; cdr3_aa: CSVEDRGVTEAFF; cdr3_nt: TGCAGCGTTGAAGATCGGGGGGTAACTGAAGCTTTCTTT
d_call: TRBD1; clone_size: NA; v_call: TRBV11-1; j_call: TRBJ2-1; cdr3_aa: CASSLAGGVYNEQFF; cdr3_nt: TGTGCCAGCAGCTTGGCAGGGGGCGTTTACAATGAGCAGTTCTTC
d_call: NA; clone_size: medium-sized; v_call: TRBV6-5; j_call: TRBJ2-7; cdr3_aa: CASRMRAGAHSSYEQYF; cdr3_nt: TGTGCCAGCAGGATGAGGGCGGGGGCCCATAGCTCCTACGAGCAGTACTTC
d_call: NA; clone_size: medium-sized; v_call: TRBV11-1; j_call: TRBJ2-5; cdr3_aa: CASSQARDQETQYF; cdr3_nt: TGTGCCAGCAGCCAAGCCCGGGACCAAGAGACCCAGTACTTC
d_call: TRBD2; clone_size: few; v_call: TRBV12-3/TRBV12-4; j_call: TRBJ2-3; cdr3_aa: CASIPTGLAGAGPYTQYF; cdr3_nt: TGTGCCAGCATCCCCACGGGACTAGCGGGGGCCGGCCCCTATACGCAGTATTTT
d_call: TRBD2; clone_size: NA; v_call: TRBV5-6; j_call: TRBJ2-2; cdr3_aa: CASSLTSGGLGGELFF; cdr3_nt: TGTGCCAGCAGCTTGACGTCGGGGGGGCTTGGCGGGGAGCTGTTTTTT
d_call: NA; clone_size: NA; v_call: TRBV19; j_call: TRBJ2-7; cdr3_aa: CASSYGPYEQYF; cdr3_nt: TGTGCCAGCAGTTACGGACCCTACGAGCAGTACTTC
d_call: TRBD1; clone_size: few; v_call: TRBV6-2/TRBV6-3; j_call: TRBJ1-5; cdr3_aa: CASSYSRTSGTGEFYSNQPQHF; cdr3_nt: TGTGCCAGCAGTTACTCGAGAACCTCCGGGACAGGGGAATTCTATAGCAATCAGCCCCAGCATTTT
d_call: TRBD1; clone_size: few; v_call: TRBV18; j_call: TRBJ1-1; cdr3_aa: CASSQWTGSTEAFF; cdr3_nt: TGTGCCAGCTCACAGTGGACAGGGAGCACTGAAGCTTTCTTT
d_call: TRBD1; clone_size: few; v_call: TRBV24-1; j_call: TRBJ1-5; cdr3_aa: CATTQGFNQPQHF; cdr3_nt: TGTGCCACCACACAGGGGTTCAATCAGCCCCAGCATTTT
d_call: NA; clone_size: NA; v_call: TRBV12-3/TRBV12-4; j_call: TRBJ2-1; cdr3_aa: CASSSEGGLVNNEQFF; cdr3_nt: TGTGCCAGCAGTTCTGAAGGGGGGTTGGTTAACAATGAGCAGTTCTTC
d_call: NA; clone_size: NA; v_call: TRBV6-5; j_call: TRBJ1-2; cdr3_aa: CASSPGVNYGYTF; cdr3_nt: TGTGCCAGCAGTCCAGGGGTTAACTATGGCTACACCTTC
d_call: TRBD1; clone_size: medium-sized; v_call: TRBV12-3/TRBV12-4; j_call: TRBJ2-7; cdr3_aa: CASLEVGQGGEQYF; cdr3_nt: TGTGCCAGCCTCGAGGTAGGACAGGGGGGCGAGCAGTACTTC
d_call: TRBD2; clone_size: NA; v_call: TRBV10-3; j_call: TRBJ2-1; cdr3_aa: CAISRLAKSSYNEQFF; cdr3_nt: TGTGCCATCAGCAGACTAGCGAAAAGCTCGTACAATGAGCAGTTCTTC
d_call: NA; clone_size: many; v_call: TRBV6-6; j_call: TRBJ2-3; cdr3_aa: CASLLADTQYF; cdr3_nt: TGTGCCAGCCTGTTGGCTGATACGCAGTATTTT
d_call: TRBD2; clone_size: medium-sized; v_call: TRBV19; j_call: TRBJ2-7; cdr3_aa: CASRPSGRAGGGYEQYF; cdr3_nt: TGTGCCAGTAGGCCTAGCGGGAGGGCCGGAGGGGGCTACGAGCAGTACTTC
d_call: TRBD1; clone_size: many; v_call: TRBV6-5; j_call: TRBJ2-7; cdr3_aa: CASSYPGQGLLFHEQYF; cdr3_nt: TGTGCCAGCAGTTATCCTGGACAGGGCCTTCTCTTCCACGAGCAGTACTTC
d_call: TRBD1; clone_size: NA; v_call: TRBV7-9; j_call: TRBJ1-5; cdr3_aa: CASSLGQGDSNQPQHF; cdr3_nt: TGTGCCAGCAGCTTAGGCCAGGGGGATAGCAATCAGCCCCAGCATTTT
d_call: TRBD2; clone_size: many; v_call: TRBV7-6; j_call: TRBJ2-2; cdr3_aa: CASSLGLAGVAGELFF; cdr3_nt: TGTGCCAGCAGCCTCGGGCTAGCGGGAGTGGCCGGGGAGCTGTTTTTT
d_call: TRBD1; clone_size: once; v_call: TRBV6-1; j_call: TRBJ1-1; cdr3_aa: CASRGQMNTEAFF; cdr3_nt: TGTGCCAGCAGGGGACAGATGAACACTGAAGCTTTCTTT
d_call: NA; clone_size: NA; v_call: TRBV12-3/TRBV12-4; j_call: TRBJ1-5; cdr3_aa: CASSPAGGNQPQHF; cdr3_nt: TGTGCCAGCAGCCCTGCGGGGGGCAATCAGCCCCAGCATTTT
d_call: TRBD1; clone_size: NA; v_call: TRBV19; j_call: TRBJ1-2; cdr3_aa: CASSLDRGIYGYTF; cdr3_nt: TGTGCCAGTAGCCTGGACAGGGGGATCTATGGCTACACCTTC
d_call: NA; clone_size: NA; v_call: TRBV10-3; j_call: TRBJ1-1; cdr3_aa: CAIREEGETLAFF; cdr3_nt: TGTGCCATCAGAGAAGAGGGGGAGACCCTGGCTTTCTTT
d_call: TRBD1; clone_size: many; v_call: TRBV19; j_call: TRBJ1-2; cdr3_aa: CASSQAGQGDGYTF; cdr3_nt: TGTGCCAGTAGTCAGGCGGGACAGGGTGATGGCTACACCTTC
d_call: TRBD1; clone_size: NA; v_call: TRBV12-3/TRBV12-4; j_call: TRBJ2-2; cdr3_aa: CASSPLTGTGNTGELFF; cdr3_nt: TGTGCCAGCAGTCCCCTGACCGGGACAGGGAACACCGGGGAGCTGTTTTTT
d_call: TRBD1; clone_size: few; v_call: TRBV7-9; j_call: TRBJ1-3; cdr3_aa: CASSSAAGGYRNTIYF; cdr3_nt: TGTGCCAGCAGCTCAGCGGCAGGGGGCTATAGAAACACCATATATTTT
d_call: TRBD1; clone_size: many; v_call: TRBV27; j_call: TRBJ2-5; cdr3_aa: CASAKGQLGETQYF; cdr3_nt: TGTGCCAGCGCAAAGGGACAGCTAGGGGAGACCCAGTACTTC
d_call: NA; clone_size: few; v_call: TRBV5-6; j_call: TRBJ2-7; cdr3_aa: CASSFGGTDEQYF; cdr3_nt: TGTGCCAGCAGCTTCGGGGGTACAGACGAGCAGTACTTC
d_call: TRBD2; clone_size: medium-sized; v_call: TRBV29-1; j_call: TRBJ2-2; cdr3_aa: CSASPSGGPTGELFF; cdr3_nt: TGCAGCGCCTCCCCTAGCGGGGGGCCCACCGGGGAGCTGTTTTTT
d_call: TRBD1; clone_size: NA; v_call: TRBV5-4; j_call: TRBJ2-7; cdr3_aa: CASSPGTGSYEQYF; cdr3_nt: TGTGCCAGCAGCCCTGGGACAGGGAGCTACGAGCAGTACTTC
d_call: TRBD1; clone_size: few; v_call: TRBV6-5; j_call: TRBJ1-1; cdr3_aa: CASSYSIVPGGHSTEAFF; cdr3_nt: TGTGCCAGCAGTTACTCGATAGTCCCAGGGGGGCATAGCACTGAAGCTTTCTTT
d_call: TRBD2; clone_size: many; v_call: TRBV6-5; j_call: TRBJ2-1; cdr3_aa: CASSLLRTSGGDEQFF; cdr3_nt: TGTGCCAGCAGTCTTCTCCGGACTAGCGGGGGCGATGAGCAGTTCTTC
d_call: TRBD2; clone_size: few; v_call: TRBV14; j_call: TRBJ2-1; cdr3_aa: CASSQEGLRTSGNNEQFF; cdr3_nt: TGTGCCAGCAGCCAAGAAGGACTACGGACTAGCGGAAACAATGAGCAGTTCTTC
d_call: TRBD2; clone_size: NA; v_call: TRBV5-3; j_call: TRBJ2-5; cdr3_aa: CARSLPDGGETQYF; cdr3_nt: TGTGCCAGAAGCTTGCCGGACGGGGGGGAGACCCAGTACTTC
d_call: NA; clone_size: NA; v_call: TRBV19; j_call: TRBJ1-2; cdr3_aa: CASSMLGNYGYTF; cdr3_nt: TGTGCCAGTAGTATGCTGGGAAACTATGGCTACACCTTC
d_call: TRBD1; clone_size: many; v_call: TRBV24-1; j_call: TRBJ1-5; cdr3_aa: CATSESGQGARGPQHF; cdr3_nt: TGTGCCACCAGTGAATCCGGACAGGGGGCGCGCGGTCCCCAGCATTTT
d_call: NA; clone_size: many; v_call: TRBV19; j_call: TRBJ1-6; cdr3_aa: CASSISSYNSPLHF; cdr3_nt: TGTGCCAGTAGTATCAGCTCCTATAATTCACCCCTCCACTTT
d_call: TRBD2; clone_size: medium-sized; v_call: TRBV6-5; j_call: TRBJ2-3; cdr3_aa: CATSDPKAGESDTQYF; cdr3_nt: TGTGCCACCAGTGATCCCAAAGCGGGGGAGTCAGATACGCAGTATTTT
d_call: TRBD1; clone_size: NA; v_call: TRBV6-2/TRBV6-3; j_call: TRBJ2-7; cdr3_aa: CASSTRQGNEQYF; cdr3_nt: TGTGCCAGCAGCACACGACAGGGGAACGAGCAGTACTTC
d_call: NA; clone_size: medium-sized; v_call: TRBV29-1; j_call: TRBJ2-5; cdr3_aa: CSVEPGETQYF; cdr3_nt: TGCAGCGTTGAGCCGGGAGAGACCCAGTACTTC
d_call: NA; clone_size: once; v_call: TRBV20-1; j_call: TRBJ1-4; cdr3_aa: CSARDWGVDEKLFF; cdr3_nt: TGCAGTGCTAGAGACTGGGGGGTAGATGAAAAACTGTTTTTT